These 16 T cell receptor beta chains came from one sample sequenced in a study of T cell responses to AZD1222 COVID-19 vaccine. Measured with immunoSEQ multiplex PCR; TCRdb has only the in-frame clones, and not every one. Here the sample spans tens of thousands of clones, around 80% being singletons. This material consisted of peripheral blood, taken on day 0 of AZD1222 vaccination. These TCRs come from an adult in good health.

The rearrangement uses TRBV7-9 and TRBJ2-5, with D perhaps matching TRBD1 (6 bases). CDR3 length equals 18 residues. Trimming cost V 3 bases and J 6 bases, with 26 bases left between them. Germline V gives CDR1 SEHNR, CDR2 FQNEAQ (reference sequence). Written as DNA, the CDR3 is TGTGCCAGCAGCTTTTCAACCGCCCGTAACAGGGCCTTTAAGACCCAGTACTTC. Protein product: CASSFSTARNRAFKTQYF.

As DNA, the CDR3 is TGTGCCTGGAAGTTAGACAGGGCCATCACTGAAGCTTTCTTT. This sequence encodes CAWKLDRAITEAFF. The chain combines TRBV30 with TRBJ1-1; 7 positions agree with TRBD1. Trimming at V came to 4 bases and at J to 4 bases, leaving 9 bases not matched to a gene. Germline V gene sequence: CDR1 GTSNPN, CDR2 SVGIG (reference sequence). CDR3 length: 14 amino acids. The variable domain in full, completed from reference TRBV30 and TRBJ1-1, reads SQTIHQWPATLVQPVGSPLSLECTVEGTSNPNLYWYRQAAGRGLQLLFYSVGIGQISSEVPQNLSASRPQDRQFILSSKKLLLSDSGFYLCAWKLDRAITEAFFGQGTRLTVV.

The chain is built from TRBV25-1 and TRBJ2-3; D uncertain. The CDR3 has 12 amino acids. CDR1 MGHDK and CDR2 SYGVNS come from the germline V gene. V was cut by 6 bases and J by 4 bases, with 8 bases left in between. Here the CDR3 reads CASRRSADTQYF. CDR3 bases: TGTGCCAGCAGGCGGAGTGCAGATACGCAGTATTTT.

The chain uses TRBV5-8 and TRBJ1-1; no reliable D call. This CDR3 has 13 residues. Germline CDR1 and CDR2: SGHTS and YDEGEE. V was clipped by 4 bases and J by 3 bases, with 10 bases between them. CDR3 amino acids: CASSTTGYTEAFF. For the CDR3, the DNA is TGTGCCAGCAGCACGACCGGATACACTGAAGCTTTCTTT. The full variable domain, its missing parts supplied by reference TRBV5-8 and TRBJ1-1, is EAGVTQSPTHLIKTRGQQATLRCSPISGHTSVYWYQQALGLGLQFLLWYDEGEERNRGNFPPRFSGRQFPNYSSELNVNALELEDSALYLCASSTTGYTEAFFGQGTRLTVV.

As concerns this clone: This specimen includes other DNA sequences encoding the same CDR3. This chain joins TRBV11-2 and TRBJ2-5, with D perhaps TRBD2 (5 bases). V was trimmed by 6 bases and J by 1 base, leaving 9 bases between them. Per the germline V gene, CDR1 is SGHAT and CDR2 is FQNNGV. The CDR3 is 13 amino acids. The CDR3 nucleotides read TGTGCCAGCAGTCGAACTAGCCAAGAGACCCAGTACTTC. This codes for CASSRTSQETQYF.

The chain joins TRBV18 to TRBJ1-2, with 7 bases that match TRBD1. Per germline, CDR1 KGHSH and CDR2 LQKENI. The CDR3 spans 14 residues. V shed 1 base and J 13 bases; nucleotides not matched to a gene: 12. CDR3 DNA: TGTGCCAGCTCACCACGGGGGGACAGCATTCGTCGCACCTTC. This sequence encodes CASSPRGDSIRRTF.

CDR3 sequence: CASSLRGGSNTGELFF. CDR3 nucleotides: TGCGCCAGCAGTTTGCGGGGGGGGTCCAACACCGGGGAGCTGTTTTTT. The rearrangement uses TRBV10-2 and TRBJ2-2, with 9 bases fitting TRBD2. This CDR3 spans 16 amino acids. The V and J ends lost 5 bases and 2 bases, in that order; junction bases with no gene match: 6. The germline V gene encodes CDR1 WSHSY and CDR2 SAAADI.

This chain connects TRBV27 to TRBJ1-6, with a possible D match to TRBD1 (5 bases). V gave up 6 bases and J gave up 6 bases, with 15 bases separating them. The CDR3 spans 15 residues. Germline values: CDR1 MNHEY, CDR2 SMNVEV (reference sequence). In nucleotides, the CDR3 is TGTGCCAGCAGCCCCCCCAGGGTATCTAATTCACCCCTCCACTTT. It is translated as CASSPPRVSNSPLHF.

This chain joins TRBV19 and TRBJ1-2; D remains ambiguous. The CDR3 length is 12 residues. V was pared by 5 bases and J by 7 bases, with 11 bases between. Germline V CDR1 and CDR2: LNHDA, SQIVND (reference sequence). CDR3: CASSEQSGGYTF. DNA of the CDR3: TGTGCCAGTAGTGAACAGTCGGGTGGCTACACCTTC.

This clone was seen a handful of times. V gene TRBV7-3 combines with J gene TRBJ2-6; TRBD2 might be the D (6 bases). The CDR3 has 16 residues. Trimming pared 2 bases from V and 0 bases from J, leaving 8 bases between. CDR1 is SGHTA and CDR2 is FQGTGA in the germline V gene. This CDR3 is CASSLGGISGANVLTF. DNA of the CDR3: TGTGCCAGCAGCTTAGGGGGGATCTCTGGGGCCAACGTCCTGACTTTC.

The chain carries TRBV2 and TRBJ1-2; no definite D call. CDR1 SNHLY and CDR2 FYNNEI come from the germline V gene. The CDR3 loop spans 11 amino acids. Deletions cut 5 bases from V and 2 bases from J, with 3 bases between. Here the CDR3 DNA reads TGTGCCAGCAGTATAAACTATGGCTACACCTTC. Protein sequence: CASSINYGYTF.

This clone was observed a single time. The chain couples TRBV28 to TRBJ1-4; 9 bases are a match to TRBD1. The CDR3 totals 15 residues. J lost 7 bases, V lost 5 bases, and 8 bases had no gene match. CDR1 MDHEN and CDR2 SYDVKM come from the germline V gene. The DNA for the CDR3 is TGTGCCAGCAGTACTACGACAGGGGGGGGTGAAAAACTGTTTTTT. Protein: CASSTTTGGGEKLFF.

CDR3: CASSYYGGGDKNIQYF. CDR3 in DNA: TGTGCCAGCAGTTACTATGGCGGGGGGGATAAAAACATTCAGTACTTC. The chain is built from TRBV6-5 and TRBJ2-4, with 9 bases fitting TRBD2. The CDR3 sequence is 16 residues long. V lost 1 base to trimming and J lost 4 bases; unmatched junction nucleotides: 5. Germline V lookup: CDR1 MNHEY, CDR2 SVGAGI.

DNA of the CDR3: TGCGCCAGCAGCTTCGATTCTTTGGGCGTTACAGGTGGGAACATTCAGTACTTC. This translates into CASSFDSLGVTGGNIQYF. The V and J genes are TRBV5-1 and TRBJ2-4, with D possibly matching TRBD1 (5 bases). V was shortened by 2 bases and J by 7 bases, with 25 bases between the two germline ends. This CDR3 has 18 amino acids. Germline V lookup: CDR1 SGHRS, CDR2 YFSETQ.

Here the CDR3 DNA reads TGTGCCAGCAGTTATGGCTCCACCATATATTTT. Amino acid sequence: CASSYGSTIYF. V usage is TRBV6-5 and J usage is TRBJ1-3; no reliable D call. There are 11 residues in the CDR3. V was pared by 3 bases and J by 9 bases, with 6 bases between. The germline V gene encodes CDR1 MNHEY and CDR2 SVGAGI.

This clone has just a few counts. The chain combines TRBV19 with TRBJ2-6; no clear D gene. The CDR3 sequence is 18 residues long. Germline CDR1 and CDR2: LNHDA and SQIVND (reference sequence). Trimming took off 8 bases at V and 0 bases at J, with 20 bases between the two ends. This CDR3 reads CASQSPGYQSSGANVLTF. The CDR3 DNA sequence: TGTGCCAGTCAGTCCCCAGGCTACCAGAGCTCTGGGGCCAACGTCCTGACTTTC. Full variable domain (remainder filled in from reference TRBV19 and TRBJ2-6): DGGITQSPKYLFRKEGQNVTLSCEQNLNHDAMYWYRQDPGQGLRLIYYSQIVNDFQKGDIAEGYSVSREKKESFPLTVTSAQKNPTAFYLCASQSPGYQSSGANVLTFGAGSRLTVL.